This T cell receptor (beta chain) was recorded in a study of blood T cells in healthy people across ages. For every donor, a draw yielded around 10 milliliters of peripheral blood. This clonotype was picked up a small number of times. V was shortened by 3 bases and J by 3 bases, with 14 bases between the two germline ends. CDR3 length: 14 amino acids. Germline assignment: CDR1 DFQATT and CDR2 SNEGSKA (reference sequence). A second PCR, run for about 7 to 11 cycles, used a sample-barcoded 5' primer plus a J-beta primer mix. TCRdb ran MiXCR on the 5' RACE reads and lists one entry per CDR3 protein. The repertoire holds approximately 1,000,000 distinct CDR3 sequences, with roughly two fifths as singletons.

The sample consisted of blood. This TCR derives from a young man in good health. The rearrangement uses TRBV20-1 and TRBJ2-5; D perhaps matches TRBD1 (6 bases). Here the CDR3 DNA reads TGCAGTGCTAGTTACAGGGATCCCGAAGAGACCCAGTACTTC. Translated, it gives CSASYRDPEETQYF.